This is a list of T cell receptor beta chains from one sample in a study of the immune and genomic landscape of osteosarcoma. Produced via immunoSEQ multiplex PCR; TCRdb's table is partial and in-frame only. The sample has about 800 clones; 60% to 80% are singletons. The sequencing sample was made of primary tumor tissue from the humerus. These receptors originate from a woman between 70 and 85 years old with osteosarcoma. Each CDR3 is given with its conserved first and last residue. A D gene is named only where the DNA matches it firmly. Rows give clone size only sometimes, using once, few, many, or a class for an expanded clone.

>19|NA|TRBJ2-1|TRBV7-8|TRBD2
CASSPPLLVAGGDYNEQFF
TGTGCCAGCAGCCCACCCCTTTTGGTAGCGGGGGGAGACTACAATGAGCAGTTCTTC
>14|NA|TRBJ1-5|TRBV6-9|NA
CASRRGRPDQPQHF
TGTGCCAGCAGACGGGGGCGACCTGATCAGCCCCAGCATTTT
>20|NA|TRBJ2-3|TRBV12-5|TRBD2
CASGSRPGLAGIVSTDTQYF
TGTGCTAGTGGTTCGCGACCCGGACTAGCAGGGATCGTTAGCACAGATACGCAGTATTTT
>14|NA|TRBJ2-2|TRBV5-1|NA
CASSLGGVTGELFF
TGCGCCAGCAGCTTGGGAGGGGTTACCGGGGAGCTGTTTTTT
>18|NA|TRBJ2-3|TRBV5-5|TRBD2
CASSLWLAGGASTDTQYF
TGTGCCAGCAGCTTGTGGCTAGCGGGGGGTGCTAGCACAGATACGCAGTATTTT
>14|once|TRBJ2-7|TRBV11-2|NA
CASSLDRGGQVQYF
TGTGCCAGCAGCTTAGACAGGGGGGGACAGGTGCAGTACTTC
>13|NA|TRBJ1-2|TRBV6-5|NA
CASSYLGSDGYTF
TGTGCCAGCAGTTACTTGGGGTCGGATGGCTACACCTTC
>15|NA|TRBJ2-7|TRBV11-2|NA
CASSLVADARREQYF
TGTGCCAGCAGCTTAGTGGCGGACGCCCGGAGAGAGCAGTACTTC
>16|NA|TRBJ2-5|TRBV6-5|TRBD1
CASSYSGTGGQETQYF
TGTGCCAGCAGTTACTCCGGGACAGGGGGGCAAGAGACCCAGTACTTC
>13|NA|TRBJ2-1|TRBV5-4|NA
CASSFGQPNEQFF
TGTGCCAGCAGCTTTGGGCAGCCCAATGAGCAGTTCTTC
>12|NA|TRBJ2-1|TRBV5-1|NA
CASSFVGDEQFF
TGCGCCAGCAGCTTCGTAGGCGATGAGCAGTTCTTC
>14|NA|TRBJ1-4|TRBV11-1|NA
CASSPRVQSDKLFF
TGTGCCAGCAGCCCCAGGGTCCAGTCTGATAAACTGTTTTTT
>14|NA|TRBJ2-2|TRBV7-6|TRBD1
CASSLDRDAGELFF
TGTGCCAGCAGCTTGGACAGGGACGCCGGGGAGCTGTTTTTT
>14|NA|TRBJ2-7|TRBV5-7|TRBD2
CASSLDIAGGEQYF
TGTGCCAGCAGCCTGGACATAGCGGGAGGCGAGCAGTACTTC
>15|NA|TRBJ1-5|TRBV5-5|TRBD1
CASSYDRGPNQPQHF
TGTGCCAGCAGTTACGACAGGGGGCCCAATCAGCCCCAGCATTTT
>16|NA|TRBJ2-3|TRBV10-1|TRBD2
CASSEGLAVGTDTQYF
TGCGCCAGCAGTGAAGGACTAGCGGTGGGCACAGATACGCAGTATTTT
>17|large|TRBJ2-1|TRBV27|NA
CASSPADYPSSYNEQFF
TGTGCCAGCAGTCCCGCCGACTACCCTAGCTCCTACAATGAGCAGTTCTTC
>12|NA|TRBJ2-1|TRBV7-9|TRBD1
CASSKQGNEQFF
TGTGCCAGCAGCAAACAGGGGAATGAGCAGTTCTTC
>14|NA|TRBJ1-1|TRBV5-1|NA
CASSLDNRNTEAFF
TGCGCCAGCAGCTTGGATAACAGGAACACTGAAGCTTTCTTT
>13|NA|TRBJ1-4|TRBV10-3|NA
CAISRGLGVKLFF
TGTGCCATCAGCCGAGGCTTAGGGGTGAAACTGTTTTTT
>14|few|TRBJ1-2|TRBV6-6|NA
CASSYQGQNYGYTF
TGTGCCAGCAGTTATCAGGGCCAGAACTATGGCTACACCTTC
>13|NA|TRBJ2-3|TRBV7-9|TRBD2
CASSLSGGNTQYF
TGTGCCAGCAGCCTATCGGGGGGGAATACGCAGTATTTT
>13|large|TRBJ2-7|TRBV10-1|NA
CASSPRNSYEQYF
TGCGCCAGCAGCCCCAGGAATTCCTACGAGCAGTACTTC
>15|NA|TRBJ1-4|TRBV5-6|TRBD1
CASSLLAGGHEKLFF
TGTGCCAGCAGCTTGCTGGCAGGGGGCCATGAAAAACTGTTTTTT
>14|NA|TRBJ2-7|TRBV11-1|TRBD2
CASSPPSTSHEQYF
TGTGCCAGCAGCCCCCCTTCGACTAGCCACGAGCAGTACTTC
>18|NA|TRBJ2-1|TRBV18|NA
CASSPLPGSVSLNNEQFF
TGTGCCAGCTCACCACTACCAGGTTCGGTCAGCTTGAACAATGAGCAGTTCTTC
>12|NA|TRBJ1-4|TRBV30|NA
CAWRGGNEKLFF
TGTGCCTGGAGGGGAGGGAATGAAAAACTGTTTTTT
>14|NA|TRBJ2-1|TRBV30|NA
CAWMVVSSYNEQFF
TGTGCCTGGATGGTAGTAAGCTCCTACAATGAGCAGTTCTTC
>16|NA|TRBJ2-2|TRBV7-9|TRBD2
CASSLWASGGSGELFF
TGTGCCAGCAGCTTATGGGCTAGCGGGGGTTCCGGGGAGCTGTTTTTT
>10|few|TRBJ1-2|TRBV5-4|NA
CASGENGYTF
TGTGCCAGCGGAGAGAATGGCTACACCTTC
>14|NA|TRBJ1-6|TRBV6-6|NA
CASSYSTMNSPLHF
TGTGCCAGCAGTTACTCGACGATGAATTCACCCCTCCACTTT
>14|NA|TRBJ2-7|TRBV5-4|NA
CASSPTLGDYEQYF
TGTGCCAGCAGCCCAACCTTGGGAGATTACGAGCAGTACTTC
>19|NA|TRBJ2-1|TRBV4-1|TRBD2
CASSQAAGGGDRSYNEQFF
TGCGCCAGCAGCCAAGCGGCGGGCGGGGGGGATCGCTCCTACAATGAGCAGTTCTTC
>16|NA|TRBJ1-3|TRBV9|NA
CASSIDIRFSGNTIYF
TGTGCCAGCAGCATAGATATACGGTTCTCTGGAAACACCATATATTTT
>13|few|TRBJ1-2|TRBV4-2|NA
CASSQGDGYGYTF
TGTGCCAGCAGCCAGGGGGACGGCTATGGCTACACCTTC
>15|NA|TRBJ2-2|TRBV7-9|TRBD1
CASSFLGGATGELFF
TGTGCCAGCAGCTTTTTAGGGGGCGCGACCGGGGAGCTGTTTTTT
>15|NA|TRBJ2-7|TRBV5-6|TRBD1
CASSVTGGLGGEQYF
TGTGCCAGCAGCGTTACAGGGGGCCTTGGGGGCGAGCAGTACTTC
>14|NA|TRBJ2-7|TRBV27|NA
CASSSPPGSYEQYF
TGTGCCAGCAGTTCCCCTCCGGGATCCTACGAGCAGTACTTC
>15|NA|TRBJ1-1|TRBV11-3|TRBD1
CASSLGGTENTEAFF
TGTGCCAGCAGCTTAGGGGGGACAGAAAACACTGAAGCTTTCTTT
>13|NA|TRBJ2-1|TRBV11-3|NA
CASSFRGYNEQFF
TGTGCCAGCAGCTTCAGGGGATACAATGAGCAGTTCTTC
>15|NA|TRBJ2-1|TRBV5-1|TRBD1
CASSSGTGGNNEQFF
TGCGCCAGCAGCTCCGGGACAGGGGGTAACAATGAGCAGTTCTTC
>15|NA|TRBJ2-5|TRBV11-2|NA
CASSLKVGGRETQYF
TGTGCCAGCAGCTTAAAGGTCGGGGGTCGGGAGACCCAGTACTTC
>15|NA|TRBJ2-7|TRBV21-1|NA
CASSIKGATSYEQYF
TGTGCCAGCAGCATAAAAGGGGCCACCTCCTACGAGCAGTACTTC
>13|few|TRBJ1-2|TRBV7-8|NA
CASSEQGYYGYTF
TGTGCCAGCAGCGAACAGGGTTACTATGGCTACACCTTC
>14|NA|TRBJ2-5|TRBV6-1|NA
CASSLLNVIETQYF
TGTGCCAGCAGTTTACTGAACGTTATAGAGACCCAGTACTTC
>13|NA|TRBJ1-2|TRBV6-1|NA
CASSPRQDYGYTF
TGTGCCAGCAGTCCACGGCAGGACTATGGCTACACCTTC